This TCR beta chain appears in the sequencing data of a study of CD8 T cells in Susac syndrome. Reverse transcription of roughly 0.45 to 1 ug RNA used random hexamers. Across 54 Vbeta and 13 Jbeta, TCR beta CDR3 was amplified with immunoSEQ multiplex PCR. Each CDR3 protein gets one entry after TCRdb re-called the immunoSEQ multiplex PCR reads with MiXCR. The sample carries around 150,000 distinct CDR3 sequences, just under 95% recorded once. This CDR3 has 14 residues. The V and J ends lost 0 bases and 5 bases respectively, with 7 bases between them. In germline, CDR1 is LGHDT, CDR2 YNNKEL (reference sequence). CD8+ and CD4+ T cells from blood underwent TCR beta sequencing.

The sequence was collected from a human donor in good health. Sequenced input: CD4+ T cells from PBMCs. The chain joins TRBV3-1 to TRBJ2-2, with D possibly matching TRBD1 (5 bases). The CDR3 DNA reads TGTGCCAGCAGCCAAGATCCAGGGACCGGGGAGCTGTTTTTT. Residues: CASSQDPGTGELFF. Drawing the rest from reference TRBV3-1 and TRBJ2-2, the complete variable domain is DTAVSQTPKYLVTQMGNDKSIKCEQNLGHDTMYWYKQDSKKFLKIMFSYNNKELIINETVPNRFSPKSPDKAHLNLHINSLELGDSAVYFCASSQDPGTGELFFGEGSRLTVL.